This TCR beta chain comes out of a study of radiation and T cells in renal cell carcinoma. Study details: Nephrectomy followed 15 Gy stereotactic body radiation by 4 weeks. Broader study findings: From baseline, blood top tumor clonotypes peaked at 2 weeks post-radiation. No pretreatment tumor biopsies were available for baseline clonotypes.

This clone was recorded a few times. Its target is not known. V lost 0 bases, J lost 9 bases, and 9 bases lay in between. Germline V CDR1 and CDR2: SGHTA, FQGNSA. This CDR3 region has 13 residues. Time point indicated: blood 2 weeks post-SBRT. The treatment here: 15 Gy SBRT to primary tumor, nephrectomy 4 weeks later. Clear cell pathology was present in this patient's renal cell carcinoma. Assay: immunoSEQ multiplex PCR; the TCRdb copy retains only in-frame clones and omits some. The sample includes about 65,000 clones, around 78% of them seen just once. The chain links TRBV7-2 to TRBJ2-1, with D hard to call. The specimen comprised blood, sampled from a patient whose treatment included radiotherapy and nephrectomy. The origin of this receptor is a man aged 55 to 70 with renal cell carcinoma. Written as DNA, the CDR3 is TGTGCCAGCAGCTTAGCCAGCGTCTTTGAGCAGTTCTTC. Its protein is CASSLASVFEQFF. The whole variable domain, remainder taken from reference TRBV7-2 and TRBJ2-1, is GAGVSQSPSNKVTEKGKDVELRCDPISGHTALYWYRQSLGQGLEFLIYFQGNSAPDKSGLPSDRFSAERTGGSVSTLTIQRTQQEDSAVYLCASSLASVFEQFFGPGTRLTVL.